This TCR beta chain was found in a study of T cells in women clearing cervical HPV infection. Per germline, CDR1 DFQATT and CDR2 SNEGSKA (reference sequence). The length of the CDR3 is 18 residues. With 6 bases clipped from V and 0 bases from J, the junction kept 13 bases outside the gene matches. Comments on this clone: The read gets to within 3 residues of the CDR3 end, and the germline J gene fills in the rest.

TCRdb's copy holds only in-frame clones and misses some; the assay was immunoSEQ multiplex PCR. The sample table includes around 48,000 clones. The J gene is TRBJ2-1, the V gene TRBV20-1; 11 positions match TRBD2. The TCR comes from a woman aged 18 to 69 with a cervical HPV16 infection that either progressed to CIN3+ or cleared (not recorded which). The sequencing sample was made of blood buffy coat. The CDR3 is CSASDGLAGLYSYNEQFF. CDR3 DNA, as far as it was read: TGCAGTGCGTCCGATGGACTAGCGGGCCTTTACTCCTACAATGAG.